This entry features one T cell receptor (beta chain) sequence. Its antigen remains unknown. These data originate in a study of beta chain features in type 1 diabetes. Study-level results: PCR might pick shorter templates more often, in the same way for patients and controls. The study found moderately but significantly shorter TCRB CDR3s in all four CD4+ subsets of Type 1 diabetes patients.

The sequenced template was cDNA made from the entire isolated RNA. An average of about 3.6 million reads was obtained for naive, central memory and regulatory T cell samples. Produced via immunoSEQ multiplex PCR; TCRdb's table is partial and in-frame only. The table has roughly 730,000 clones, 13% seen once. Once sorted, every population was more than 95% pure. The receptor comes from a man between 18 and 35 years old with type 1 diabetes. Sequencing used naive CD4+ T cells from blood.

DNA for the CDR3: TGTGCCAGCAACCCACCGCGACCTAACACTGAAGCTTTCTTT. Its protein product is CASNPPRPNTEAFF. V and J are TRBV6-6 and TRBJ1-1; unclear D gene. V gave up 7 bases and J gave up 2 bases, with 14 bases separating them. The CDR3 extends over 14 amino acids. Per germline, CDR1 MNHNY and CDR2 SVGAGI (reference sequence).